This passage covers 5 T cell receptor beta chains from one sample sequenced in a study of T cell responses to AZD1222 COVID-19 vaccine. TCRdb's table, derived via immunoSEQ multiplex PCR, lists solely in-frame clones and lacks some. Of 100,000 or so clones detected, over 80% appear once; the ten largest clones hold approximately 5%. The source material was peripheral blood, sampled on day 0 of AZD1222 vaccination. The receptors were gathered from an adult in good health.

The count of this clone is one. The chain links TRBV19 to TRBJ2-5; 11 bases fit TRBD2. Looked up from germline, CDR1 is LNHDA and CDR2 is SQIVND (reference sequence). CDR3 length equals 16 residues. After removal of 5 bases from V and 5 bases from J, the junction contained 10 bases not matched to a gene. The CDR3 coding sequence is TGTGCCAGTAGTCCCCGCCGGGCTAGCGGGGGGGAGACCCAGTACTTC. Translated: CASSPRRASGGETQYF. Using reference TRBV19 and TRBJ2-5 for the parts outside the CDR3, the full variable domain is DGGITQSPKYLFRKEGQNVTLSCEQNLNHDAMYWYRQDPGQGLRLIYYSQIVNDFQKGDIAEGYSVSREKKESFPLTVTSAQKNPTAFYLCASSPRRASGGETQYFGPGTRLLVL.

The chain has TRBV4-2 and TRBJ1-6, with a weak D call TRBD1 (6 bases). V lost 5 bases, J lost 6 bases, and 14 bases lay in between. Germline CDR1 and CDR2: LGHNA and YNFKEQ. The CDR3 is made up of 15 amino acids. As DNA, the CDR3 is TGTGCCAGCAGCTATGAACAGGGTTCTAATTCACCCCTCCACTTT. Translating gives CASSYEQGSNSPLHF.

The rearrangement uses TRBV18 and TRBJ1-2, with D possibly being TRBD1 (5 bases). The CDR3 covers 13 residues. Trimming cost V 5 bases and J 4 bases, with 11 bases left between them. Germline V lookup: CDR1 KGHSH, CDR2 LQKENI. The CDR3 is CASSWDGSYGYTF. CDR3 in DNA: TGTGCCAGCTCATGGGACGGGAGCTATGGCTACACCTTC.

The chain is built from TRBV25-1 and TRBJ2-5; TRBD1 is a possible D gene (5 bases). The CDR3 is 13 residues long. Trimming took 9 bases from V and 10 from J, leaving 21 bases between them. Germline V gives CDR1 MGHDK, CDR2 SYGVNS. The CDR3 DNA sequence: TGTGCCAGTCGCTCCTCAGGGAAGTGGGACCAGTACTTC. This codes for CASRSSGKWDQYF.

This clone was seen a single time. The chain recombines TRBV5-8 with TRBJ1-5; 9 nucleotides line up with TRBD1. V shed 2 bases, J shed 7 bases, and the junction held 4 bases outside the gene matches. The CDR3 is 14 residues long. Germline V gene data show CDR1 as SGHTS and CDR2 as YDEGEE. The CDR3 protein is CASSFNRGRQPQHF. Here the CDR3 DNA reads TGTGCCAGCAGCTTCAACAGGGGGCGGCAGCCCCAGCATTTT.